This T cell receptor (beta chain) was identified in a study of blood T cell repertoires in COVID-19. The CDR3 contains 14 residues. The germline gives CDR1 SGHTA, CDR2 FQGNSA. Trimming removed 5 bases from V and 8 bases from J; junction bases left unmatched: 6. This clone was observed once. Original handling: Nucleated cell number was recorded as an estimate derived from reference gene primer amplification. Data came from immunoSEQ multiplex PCR; TCRdb stores just in-frame clones and leaves some out. The DNA was the basis for D and trimming; V, J and clone size are from that table. The sample contains over 50,000 clones, around 87% of which appear only once.

Sequenced input: peripheral blood. The receptor comes from a man in his sixties with acute or convalescent COVID-19. The chain recombines TRBV7-2 with TRBJ1-2, with 12 positions matching TRBD1. The CDR3 region has the DNA TGTGCCAGCAGCCCGGGACAGGGGGCTTGGGGCTACACCTTC. It codes for CASSPGQGAWGYTF.